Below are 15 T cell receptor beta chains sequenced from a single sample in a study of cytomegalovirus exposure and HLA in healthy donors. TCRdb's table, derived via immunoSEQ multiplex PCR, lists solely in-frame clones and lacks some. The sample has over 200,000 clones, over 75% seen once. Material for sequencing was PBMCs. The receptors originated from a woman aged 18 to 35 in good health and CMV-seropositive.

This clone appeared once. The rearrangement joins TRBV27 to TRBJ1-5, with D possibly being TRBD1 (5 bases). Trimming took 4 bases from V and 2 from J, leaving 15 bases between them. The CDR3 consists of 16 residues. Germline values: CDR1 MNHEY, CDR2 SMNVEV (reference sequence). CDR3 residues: CASSSGATFGNQPQHF. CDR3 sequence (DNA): TGTGCCAGCAGTTCTGGGGCCACGTTTGGCAATCAGCCCCAGCATTTT.

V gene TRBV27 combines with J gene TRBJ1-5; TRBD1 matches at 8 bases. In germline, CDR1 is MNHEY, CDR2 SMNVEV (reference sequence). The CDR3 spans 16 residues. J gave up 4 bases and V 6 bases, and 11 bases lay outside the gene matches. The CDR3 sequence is CASSSARTGLNQPQHF. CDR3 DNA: TGTGCCAGCAGCTCTGCCCGGACAGGGTTGAATCAGCCCCAGCATTTT.

The DNA for the CDR3 is TGTGCCAGTAGTATGAGTAGGGGGCCGCGGTACGAGCAGTACTTC. Translation gives CASSMSRGPRYEQYF. The chain links TRBV19 to TRBJ2-7; 7 bases agree with TRBD1. V lost 3 bases to trimming and J lost 4 bases; unmatched junction nucleotides: 9. The germline V gene has CDR1 LNHDA and CDR2 SQIVND (reference sequence). The CDR3 is 15 amino acids.

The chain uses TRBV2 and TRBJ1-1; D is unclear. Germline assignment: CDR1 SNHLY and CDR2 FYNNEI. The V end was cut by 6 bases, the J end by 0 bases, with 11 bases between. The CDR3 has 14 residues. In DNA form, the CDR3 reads TGTGCCAGCAGAACACAAATTATGAACACTGAAGCTTTCTTT. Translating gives CASRTQIMNTEAFF. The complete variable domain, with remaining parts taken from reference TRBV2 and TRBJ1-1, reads EPEVTQTPSHQVTQMGQEVILRCVPISNHLYFYWYRQILGQKVEFLVSFYNNEISEKSEIFDDQFSVERPDGSNFTLKIRSTKLEDSAMYFCASRTQIMNTEAFFGQGTRLTVV.

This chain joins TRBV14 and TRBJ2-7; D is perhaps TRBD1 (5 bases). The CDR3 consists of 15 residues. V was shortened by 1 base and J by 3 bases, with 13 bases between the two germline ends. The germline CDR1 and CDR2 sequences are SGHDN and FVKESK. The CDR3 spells CASSQVRQGFYEQYF. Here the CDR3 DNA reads TGTGCCAGCAGCCAAGTAAGGCAGGGATTCTACGAGCAGTACTTC.

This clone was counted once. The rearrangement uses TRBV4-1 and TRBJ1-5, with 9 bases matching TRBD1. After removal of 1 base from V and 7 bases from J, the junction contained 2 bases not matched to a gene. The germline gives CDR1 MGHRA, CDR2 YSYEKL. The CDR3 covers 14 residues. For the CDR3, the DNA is TGCGCCAGCAGCCAAGTTGGGACAGGGCAGCCCCAGCATTTT. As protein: CASSQVGTGQPQHF.

CDR3 sequence reads: CASSPPPHVSGNTIYF. The CDR3 DNA follows: TGTGCCAGCTCACCACCTCCACACGTCTCTGGAAACACCATATATTTT. J is TRBJ1-3 and V is TRBV18; the D is unclear. The germline gives CDR1 KGHSH, CDR2 LQKENI. The CDR3 loop spans 16 amino acids. The V end was cut by 0 bases, the J end by 0 bases, with 9 bases between.

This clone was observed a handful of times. DNA for the CDR3: TGTGCCAGCAGCTTAAGGGGTAGCGGGGAGTCCTACAATGAGCAGTTCTTC. This translates into CASSLRGSGESYNEQFF. This chain joins TRBV7-8 and TRBJ2-1; 8 nucleotides line up with TRBD2. J was trimmed by 1 base and V by 2 bases; bases with no gene match: 7. The CDR3 length is 17 residues. CDR1 and CDR2 (germline): SGHVS, FQNEAQ.

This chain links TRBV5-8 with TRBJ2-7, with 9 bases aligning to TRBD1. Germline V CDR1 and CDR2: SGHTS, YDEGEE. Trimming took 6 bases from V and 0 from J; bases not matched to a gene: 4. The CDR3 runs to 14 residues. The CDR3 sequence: CASIGTGNSYEQYF. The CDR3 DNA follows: TGTGCCAGCATCGGGACAGGGAACTCCTACGAGCAGTACTTC.

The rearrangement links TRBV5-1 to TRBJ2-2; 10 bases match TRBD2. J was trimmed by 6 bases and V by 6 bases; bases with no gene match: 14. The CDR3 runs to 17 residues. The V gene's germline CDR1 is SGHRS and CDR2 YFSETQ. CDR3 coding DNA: TGCGCCAGCAACCGGGGGCCTAGCGGGAGCCTTGCCGGGGAGCTGTTTTTT. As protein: CASNRGPSGSLAGELFF.

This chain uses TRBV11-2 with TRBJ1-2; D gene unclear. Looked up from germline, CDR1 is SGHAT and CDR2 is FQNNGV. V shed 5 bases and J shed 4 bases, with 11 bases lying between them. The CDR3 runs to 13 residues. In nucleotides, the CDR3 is TGTGCCAGCAGCAGCCACGCGTCCTATGGCTACACCTTC. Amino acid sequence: CASSSHASYGYTF.

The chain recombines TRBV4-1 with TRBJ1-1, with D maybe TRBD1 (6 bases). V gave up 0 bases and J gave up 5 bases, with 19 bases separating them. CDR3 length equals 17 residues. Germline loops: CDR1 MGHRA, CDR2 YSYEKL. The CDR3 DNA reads TGCGCCAGCAGCCAAGATTATTTAGGCAGGGGAAGAACTGAAGCTTTCTTT. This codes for CASSQDYLGRGRTEAFF.

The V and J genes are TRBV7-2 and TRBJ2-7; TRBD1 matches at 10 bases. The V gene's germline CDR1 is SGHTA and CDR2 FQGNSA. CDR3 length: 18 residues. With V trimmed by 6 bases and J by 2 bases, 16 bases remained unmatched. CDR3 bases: TGTGCCAGCAGAGCGAACCGGGACAGGGGACCCGATACCTACGAGCAGTACTTC. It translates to CASRANRDRGPDTYEQYF.

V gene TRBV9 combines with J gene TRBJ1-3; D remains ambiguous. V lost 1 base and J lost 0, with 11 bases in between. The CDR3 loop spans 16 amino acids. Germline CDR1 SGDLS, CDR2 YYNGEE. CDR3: CASSVTLADSGNTIYF. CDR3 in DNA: TGTGCCAGCAGCGTAACTTTAGCAGACTCTGGAAACACCATATATTTT.

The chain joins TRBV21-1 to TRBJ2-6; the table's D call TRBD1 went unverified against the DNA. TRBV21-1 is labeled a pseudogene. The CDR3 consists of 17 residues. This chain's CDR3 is CASSKGTVYSGANVLTF. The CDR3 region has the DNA TGTGCCAGCAGCAAGGGGACAGTTTACTCTGGGGCCAACGTCCTGACTTTC.